This T cell receptor beta chain was obtained from a study of T-cell memory formation after mild COVID-19. On the study more broadly: Largely donor-specific sequence clusters came from a couple of donors.

Study-wide results and limits: The authors left the SARS-CoV-2 specificity of second-wave clones peaking on day 37 unconfirmed. Cross-reactive memory seemingly joined, as some responding clones were found in pre-infection memory.

Sample barcodes and UMIs were carried by the TCR alpha and TCR beta cDNA libraries that 5'RACE generated with constant-segment primers. TCRdb re-analysed the 5' RACE reads in MiXCR, keeping a single row per CDR3 protein. This sample has about 340,000 distinct CDR3 sequences, with 15% to 20% found just once. This CDR3 has 14 residues. V trimming: 7 bases; J trimming: 6 bases; junction bases outside the gene matches: 9. Points on this clonotype: Its cognate antigen is unknown.

Input material: PBMCs or a T cell subset sorted from them (not recorded which). The genes are TRBV12-3 or TRBV12-4 and TRBJ1-2; 9 bases match TRBD1. The clonotype originates from a man between 18 and 29 years old who had mild COVID-19 (a few samples of this study predate the infection). Cell type and time point are not known. The CDR3 sequence is CASTRTGEWNGYTF. CDR3 DNA sequence: TGTGCCAGCACTCGGACAGGGGAATGGAATGGCTACACCTTC.